The 16 T cell receptor beta chains given below trace back to one sample, sequenced in a study of blood T cell repertoires in COVID-19. Repertoires were generated with immunoSEQ multiplex PCR, while TCRdb's copy carries only in-frame clones and drops some. The repertoire holds 180,000 or so clones, about 85% seen once, with roughly 1.2% in the top ten. The sequencing input was peripheral blood. Receptors were obtained from a man in his 60s who had recovered from COVID-19.

In DNA, the CDR3 is TGTGCCAGCAGCCAAGAGCCGGGTAGCTACACCTTC. It specifies CASSQEPGSYTF. The chain recombines TRBV14 with TRBJ1-2; D ambiguous. In germline, CDR1 is SGHDN, CDR2 FVKESK. The CDR3 has 12 amino acids. Trimming removed 0 bases from V and 9 bases from J, with 8 bases in between.

This chain uses TRBV5-6 with TRBJ1-6; 9 bases fit TRBD1. Trimming at V came to 0 bases and at J to 7 bases, leaving 2 bases not matched to a gene. This CDR3 region has 15 residues. Per germline, CDR1 SGHDT and CDR2 YYEEEE. CDR3 DNA sequence: TGTGCCAGCAGCTTGGGGGACAGGGCGAATTCACCCCTCCACTTT. Amino acid sequence: CASSLGDRANSPLHF.

This clone came up a few times. At the DNA level, this CDR3 is encoded by other sequences in the same sample as well. This chain links TRBV7-3 with TRBJ2-2, with D unclear. Between the trimmed V and J ends, which lost 4 bases and 5 bases, there was a span of 8 bases. Germline CDR1 reads SGHTA; CDR2 reads FQGTGA. The CDR3 spans 13 residues. Here the CDR3 reads CASSSSGTGELFF. The CDR3 DNA reads TGTGCCAGCAGCTCATCCGGGACCGGGGAGCTGTTTTTT.

The count of this clone is one. The chain combines TRBV14 with TRBJ1-4; 8 nucleotides agree with TRBD1. J lost 8 bases, V lost 4 bases, and 9 bases had no gene match. The germline V gene has CDR1 SGHDN and CDR2 FVKESK. This CDR3 is 15 amino acids long. CDR3: CASSPRTGFGEKLFF. CDR3 bases: TGTGCCAGCAGCCCCCGGACAGGGTTTGGCGAAAAACTGTTTTTT.

The chain links TRBV25-1 to TRBJ1-1; D uncertain. With 3 bases removed from V and 1 base from J, the gap between germline ends came to 3 bases. This CDR3 region has 12 residues. Per the germline V gene, CDR1 is MGHDK and CDR2 is SYGVNS. The CDR3 bases are TGTGCCAGCAGTGACTGGAACACTGAAGCTTTCTTT. Translated: CASSDWNTEAFF.

This rearrangement joins TRBV27 to TRBJ1-6; no clear D gene. The V end lost 5 bases, the J end lost 4 bases, and 15 bases lay between the germline ends. The V gene's germline CDR1 is MNHEY and CDR2 SMNVEV (reference sequence). The CDR3 is 16 residues long. CDR3 amino acids: CASSPGATRYNSPLHF. As DNA, the CDR3 is TGTGCCAGCAGTCCGGGCGCCACTAGGTATAATTCACCCCTCCACTTT.

V and J are TRBV14 and TRBJ1-1; TRBD1 matches at 7 bases. J gave up 9 bases and V 6 bases, and 13 bases lay outside the gene matches. Germline V lookup: CDR1 SGHDN, CDR2 FVKESK. The CDR3 loop spans 14 amino acids. The CDR3: CASRKDGRQGKAFF. CDR3 coding DNA: TGTGCCAGCAGGAAAGATGGAAGACAGGGAAAAGCTTTCTTT.

This chain links TRBV10-1 with TRBJ2-1; no firm D call. The CDR3 contains 13 residues. V was clipped by 6 bases and J by 5 bases, with 11 bases between them. From germline, CDR1 is WNHNN and CDR2 SYGVQD (reference sequence). In DNA, the CDR3 is TGCGCCAGCAGCCGCCCAACTGACAATGAGCAGTTCTTC. It is translated as CASSRPTDNEQFF.

The rearrangement links TRBV6-5 to TRBJ2-7; D is perhaps TRBD1 (6 bases). Trimming removed 2 bases at V and 0 bases at J, with 8 bases between. Germline V gives CDR1 MNHEY, CDR2 SVGAGI. This CDR3 has 14 amino acids. The CDR3 sequence is CASSYRDTSYEQYF. The DNA for the CDR3 is TGTGCCAGCAGTTACCGGGACACCTCCTACGAGCAGTACTTC.

This clone is a singleton in its sample. The J gene is TRBJ1-3, the V gene TRBV12-1; TRBD1, the D gene given by the table, was not confirmed from the DNA. TRBV12-1 is a pseudogene segment. The CDR3 is 16 amino acids. CDR3 region: CASSPRDSHSGNTIYF. The CDR3 region has the DNA TGTGCCAGCAGCCCGAGGGACAGCCACTCTGGAAACACCATATATTTT.

CDR3: CASSFSGSTGTQYF. The CDR3 DNA reads TGTGCCAGCAGCTTCTCGGGTTCTACGGGAACGCAGTATTTT. The chain recombines TRBV5-4 with TRBJ2-3; TRBD2 is a possible D gene (5 bases). The CDR3 is 14 residues long. The ends were cut back, 2 bases at V and 9 bases at J, with 16 bases in the middle. CDR1 is SGHNT, CDR2 YYREEE, per germline (reference sequence). Looking up the rest from reference TRBV5-4 and TRBJ2-3 gives the full variable domain: ETGVTQSPTHLIKTRGQQVTLRCSSQSGHNTVSWYQQALGQGPQFIFQYYREEENGRGNFPPRFSGLQFPNYSSELNVNALELDDSALYLCASSFSGSTGTQYFGPGTRLTVL.

This sequence joins TRBV24-1 and TRBJ1-1, with D possibly TRBD1 on 6 matching bases. There are 11 residues in the CDR3. The germline V and J ends were trimmed by 10 bases and 11 bases, with 16 bases remaining between them. Germline CDR1 is KGHDR and CDR2 is SFDVKD. The CDR3 spells CATQSDSLAFF. CDR3 DNA sequence: TGTGCCACACAGTCGGACAGTCTGGCTTTCTTT.

V and J are TRBV7-9 and TRBJ2-3; D possibly corresponds to TRBD2 (6 bases). Germline CDR1 and CDR2: SEHNR and FQNEAQ (reference sequence). Trimming left V 4 bases short and J 0 bases short, with 8 bases between. The CDR3 contains 14 residues. As DNA, the CDR3 is TGTGCCAGCAGCTCAGGACTAAGCACAGATACGCAGTATTTT. This codes for CASSSGLSTDTQYF.

The J gene is TRBJ2-3, the V gene TRBV27; tentative D call: TRBD2 (6 bases). The length of the CDR3 is 16 residues. V lost 10 bases to trimming and J lost 2 bases, with 22 bases between them. From germline, CDR1 is MNHEY and CDR2 SMNVEV (reference sequence). The CDR3 DNA sequence: TGTGCCACCCACGGATCCGGGGGTTGGGACACAGATACGCAGTATTTT. Translating it yields CATHGSGGWDTDTQYF.

The chain couples TRBV3-1 (or the pseudogene TRBV3-2) to TRBJ2-7; 9 bases match TRBD1. This CDR3 has 14 amino acids. J was trimmed by 5 bases and V by 5 bases; bases with no gene match: 7. Per the germline V gene, CDR1 is LGHDT and CDR2 is YNNKEL (reference sequence). The CDR3 sequence: CASSTPGQGHEQYF. The CDR3 coding sequence is TGTGCCAGCAGCACTCCGGGACAGGGCCACGAGCAGTACTTC.

The gene calls are TRBV7-2 and TRBJ1-1, with no clear D. Germline lookup yields CDR1 SGHTA and CDR2 FQGNSA. This CDR3 has 19 amino acids. Trimming removed 0 bases at V and 0 bases at J, with 20 bases between. CDR3 sequence: CASSLALNSRPLMNTEAFF. The CDR3 nucleotides read TGTGCCAGCAGCTTAGCATTGAACAGTCGGCCGCTCATGAACACTGAAGCTTTCTTT.